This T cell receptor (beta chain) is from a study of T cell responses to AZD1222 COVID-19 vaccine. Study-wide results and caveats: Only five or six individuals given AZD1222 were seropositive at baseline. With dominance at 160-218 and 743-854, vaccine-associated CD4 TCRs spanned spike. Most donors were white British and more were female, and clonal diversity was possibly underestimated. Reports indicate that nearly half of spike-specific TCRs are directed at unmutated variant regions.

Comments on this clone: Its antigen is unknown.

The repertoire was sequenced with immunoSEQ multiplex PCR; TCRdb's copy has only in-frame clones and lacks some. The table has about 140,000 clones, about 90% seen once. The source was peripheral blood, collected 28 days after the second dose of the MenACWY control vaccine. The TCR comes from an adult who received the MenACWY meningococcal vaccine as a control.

CDR3 in amino acids: CASSLAGGGDYEQYF. The DNA of the CDR3 is TGTGCCAGCAGCTTGGCCGGGGGTGGAGACTACGAGCAGTACTTC. V and J are TRBV5-8 and TRBJ2-7, with a tentative D call TRBD2 (6 bases). CDR1 is SGHTS and CDR2 is YDEGEE in the germline V gene. This CDR3 has 15 residues. The V end lost 0 bases, the J end lost 3 bases, and 13 bases lay between the germline ends.